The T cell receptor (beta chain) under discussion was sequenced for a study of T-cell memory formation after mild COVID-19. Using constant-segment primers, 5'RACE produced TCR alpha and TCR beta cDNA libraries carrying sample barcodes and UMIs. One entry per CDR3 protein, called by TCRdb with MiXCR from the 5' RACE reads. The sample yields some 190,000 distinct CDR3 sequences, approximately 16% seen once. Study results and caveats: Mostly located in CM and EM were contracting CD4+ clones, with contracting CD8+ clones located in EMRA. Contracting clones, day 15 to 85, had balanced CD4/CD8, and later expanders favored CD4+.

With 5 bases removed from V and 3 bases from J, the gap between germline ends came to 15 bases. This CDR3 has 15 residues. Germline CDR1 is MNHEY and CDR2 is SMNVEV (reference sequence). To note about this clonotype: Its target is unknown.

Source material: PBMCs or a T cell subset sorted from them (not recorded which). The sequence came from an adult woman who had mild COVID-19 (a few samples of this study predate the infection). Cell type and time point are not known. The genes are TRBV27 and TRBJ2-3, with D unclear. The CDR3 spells CASSHNFPHTDTQYF. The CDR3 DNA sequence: TGTGCCAGCAGTCACAATTTCCCCCATACAGATACGCAGTATTTT.